This TCR beta chain was obtained from a study of blood T cell repertoires in COVID-19. TCRdb's copy holds only in-frame clones and misses some; the assay was immunoSEQ multiplex PCR. In the table there are 380,000 or so clones, approximately 90% of which are singletons. Germline-derived CDR1 and CDR2 are KGHSH and LQKENI. Deletions cut 3 bases from V and 1 base from J, with 18 bases between. This CDR3 is built from 17 residues. This clonotype was sampled from a woman aged 25-40 years with acute COVID-19. The rearrangement joins TRBV18 to TRBJ1-2, with D perhaps TRBD1 (5 bases). Sequencing was done on a sample of PBMCs or T cells enriched from blood (not recorded which). CDR3 sequence (DNA): TGTGCCAGCTCACCGATCAGGGAAACTGGGAATAACTATGGCTACACCTTC. Its translation: CASSPIRETGNNYGYTF.